What follows are 25 T cell receptor beta chains derived from one specimen sequenced in a study of PD-L1 blockade in urothelial cancer. Regarding time point: pretreatment peripheral blood. Using immunoSEQ multiplex PCR, the repertoire was profiled, and TCRdb retains in-frame clones only, with some absent. The data contain 75,000 to 95,000 clones, about 82% of them singletons. The sequenced sample was PBMCs, obtained around atezolizumab (anti-PD-L1) treatment. These TCRs come from a man aged 35 to 55 with urothelial cancer.

The chain employs TRBV5-6 and TRBJ2-3; no definite D call. The V gene's germline CDR1 is SGHDT and CDR2 YYEEEE. The V end was cut by 4 bases, the J end by 5 bases, with 17 bases between. The CDR3 covers 15 residues. CDR3 residues: CASSPLRVRRDTQYF. The CDR3 DNA reads TGTGCCAGCAGCCCACTTCGGGTTAGGAGAGATACGCAGTATTTT.

This chain links TRBV15 with TRBJ2-2; TRBD2 agrees at 9 bases. The V gene's germline CDR1 is LNHNV and CDR2 YYDKDF (reference sequence). This CDR3 has 16 residues. Trimming at V came to 8 bases and at J to 5 bases, leaving 12 bases not matched to a gene. DNA of the CDR3: TGTGCCACCGGGGTAGCGGGAGTGCCAGGGACCGGGGAGCTGTTTTTT. Protein: CATGVAGVPGTGELFF.

This clone appeared a few times. The chain joins TRBV6-1 to TRBJ2-7; 7 bases line up with TRBD1. Germline CDR1 is MNHNS and CDR2 is SASEGT. CDR3 length: 13 residues. V lost 9 bases and J lost 4; bases outside the gene matches: 9. The CDR3 is CARGQDGGYEQYF. In DNA, the CDR3 is TGTGCCAGAGGACAGGACGGAGGTTACGAGCAGTACTTC.

The rearrangement uses TRBV18 and TRBJ2-1; perhaps TRBD2 as D (6 bases). This CDR3 has 12 residues. V lost 2 bases to trimming and J lost 12 bases, with 11 bases between them. CDR1 and CDR2 (germline): KGHSH, LQKENI. The CDR3 DNA follows: TGTGCCAGCTCACCATCCGGGAGTGGGCAGTTCTTC. This encodes CASSPSGSGQFF.

The V and J genes are TRBV4-3 and TRBJ2-1; weak D call: TRBD2 (6 bases). CDR1 is LGHNA and CDR2 is YSLEER in the germline V gene. This CDR3 spans 15 amino acids. V dropped 0 bases and J dropped 7 bases, with 13 bases sitting between them. The CDR3 coding sequence is TGCGCCAGCAGCCAAGACGGGAGTCGAGAAAATGAGCAGTTCTTC. This gives the protein CASSQDGSRENEQFF.

The chain has TRBV2 and TRBJ2-3; 11 bases fit TRBD1. Germline assignment: CDR1 SNHLY and CDR2 FYNNEI. Trimming removed 7 bases from V and 4 bases from J; junction bases left unmatched: 22. The CDR3 extends over 20 amino acids. In DNA form, the CDR3 reads TGTGCCAGCACTCTCCCGGCTAGGGGTGGACAGGGGGCGGTTTCAGATACGCAGTATTTT. This gives the protein CASTLPARGGQGAVSDTQYF.

V and J are TRBV29-1 and TRBJ2-3; D gene unclear. The CDR3 is 10 residues long. Germline assignment: CDR1 SQVTM and CDR2 ANQGSEA. The V end was cut by 7 bases, the J end by 5 bases, with 7 bases between. Here the CDR3 reads CSATRDTQYF. DNA for the CDR3: TGCAGCGCGACTCGAGATACGCAGTATTTT.

This clone was counted once. CDR3 sequence reads: CASSYRTGNPYEQYF. In DNA, the CDR3 is TGTGCCAGCAGTTACCGGACAGGGAATCCCTACGAGCAGTACTTC. The chain couples TRBV27 to TRBJ2-7; 8 positions agree with TRBD1. The CDR3 has 15 amino acids. The germline gives CDR1 MNHEY, CDR2 SMNVEV (reference sequence). The V gene end was trimmed by 4 bases and the J gene end by 2 bases; junction bases not matched to a gene: 7.

This clone has a single count. The V gene is TRBV28, the J gene TRBJ1-5; no definite D call. With 6 bases removed from V and 5 bases from J, the gap between germline ends came to 14 bases. The CDR3 has 14 amino acids. Germline-derived CDR1 and CDR2 are MDHEN and SYDVKM. In DNA, the CDR3 is TGTGCCAGCAGATACAACGGGGAGGATCAGCCCCAGCATTTT. It translates to CASRYNGEDQPQHF.

This chain joins TRBV19 and TRBJ1-5, with D unclear. CDR3 size: 15 residues. The V gene's germline CDR1 is LNHDA and CDR2 SQIVND (reference sequence). V was cut by 2 bases and J by 0 bases, with 8 bases left in between. DNA for the CDR3: TGTGCCAGTAGTATACCCGCAGGTAGCAATCAGCCCCAGCATTTT. Its protein is CASSIPAGSNQPQHF.

The rearrangement links TRBV5-1 to TRBJ2-1; 8 bases are a match to TRBD1. Germline CDR1 and CDR2: SGHRS and YFSETQ. Trimming at V came to 6 bases and at J to 8 bases, leaving 10 bases not matched to a gene. This CDR3 is 14 amino acids long. The CDR3 spells CASTQQGVFHEQFF. CDR3 bases: TGCGCCAGCACTCAACAGGGGGTATTCCATGAGCAGTTCTTC.

The chain is built from TRBV9 and TRBJ2-1, with a weak D call TRBD2 (5 bases). Germline lookup yields CDR1 SGDLS and CDR2 YYNGEE. The CDR3 is made up of 14 amino acids. Trimming took off 4 bases at V and 7 bases at J, with 15 bases between the two ends. This CDR3 is CASSSRDIMNEQFF. CDR3 nucleotide sequence: TGTGCCAGCAGCTCCCGGGATATTATGAATGAGCAGTTCTTC.

The chain couples TRBV13 to TRBJ2-7; D is unresolved. Trimming stripped 2 bases from V and 2 bases from J, with 7 bases between. The CDR3 covers 13 residues. Germline CDR1 reads PRHDT; CDR2 reads FYEKMQ (reference sequence). The CDR3 loop is CASSLQSTYEQYF. CDR3 in DNA: TGTGCCAGCAGCTTACAGTCCACCTACGAGCAGTACTTC.

CDR3 coding DNA: TGCGCCAGCAGCCAAGAAGAGGGCACGGGAACTGAAGCTTTCTTT. This sequence encodes CASSQEEGTGTEAFF. The chain couples TRBV4-3 to TRBJ1-1; D is undetermined. V shed 0 bases and J shed 5 bases, with 13 bases lying between them. The germline V gene encodes CDR1 LGHNA and CDR2 YSLEER. This CDR3 spans 15 amino acids.

The chain joins TRBV6-4 to TRBJ1-1; 12 nucleotides align to TRBD1. This CDR3 contains 16 residues. The germline gives CDR1 MRHNA, CDR2 SNTAGT. The V gene end was trimmed by 7 bases and the J gene end by 0 bases; junction bases not matched to a gene: 6. CDR3 residues: CASIIRDRGLNTEAFF. The CDR3 DNA sequence: TGTGCCAGCATTATCCGGGACAGGGGGCTGAACACTGAAGCTTTCTTT.

The rearrangement links TRBV2 to TRBJ2-1; 8 bases match TRBD1. There are 13 residues in the CDR3. The V gene's germline CDR1 is SNHLY and CDR2 FYNNEI. The ends lost 8 bases at V and 7 bases at J; junction bases unmatched: 7. This chain's CDR3 is CASLRTGWNEQFF. For the CDR3, the DNA is TGTGCCAGCTTAAGGACAGGGTGGAATGAGCAGTTCTTC.

The CDR3 spells CASSNTGTDTQYF. The CDR3 DNA sequence: TGTGCCAGCAGTAATACAGGGACGGATACGCAGTATTTT. The chain carries TRBV6-1 and TRBJ2-3, with a weak D call TRBD1 (6 bases). Germline lookup yields CDR1 MNHNS and CDR2 SASEGT. The CDR3 runs to 13 residues. V gave up 5 bases and J gave up 6 bases, with 12 bases separating them.

The chain carries TRBV9 and TRBJ1-5, with D perhaps matching TRBD1 (6 bases). V dropped 0 bases and J dropped 8 bases, with 21 bases sitting between them. The CDR3 length is 17 residues. Germline V gene data show CDR1 as SGDLS and CDR2 as YYNGEE. The CDR3 reads CASSVGEGQTYGEPQHF. CDR3 nucleotide sequence: TGTGCCAGCAGCGTAGGGGAAGGACAGACCTATGGGGAGCCCCAGCATTTT.

The chain couples TRBV9 to TRBJ2-2; perhaps TRBD2 as D (7 bases). CDR1 and CDR2 (germline): SGDLS, YYNGEE. This CDR3 region has 14 residues. The V end lost 5 bases, the J end lost 6 bases, and 14 bases lay between the germline ends. CDR3 nucleotide sequence: TGTGCCAGCAGGGGAGGGGGGGAGCCCGGGGAGCTGTTTTTT. It codes for CASRGGGEPGELFF.

This chain links TRBV4-3 with TRBJ1-1; D uncertain. Germline V CDR1 and CDR2: LGHNA, YSLEER. The CDR3 extends over 15 amino acids. V dropped 0 bases and J dropped 3 bases, with 11 bases sitting between them. Here the CDR3 reads CASSQDWEADTEAFF. The DNA for the CDR3 is TGCGCCAGCAGCCAAGATTGGGAGGCCGACACTGAAGCTTTCTTT.

The chain combines TRBV5-4 with TRBJ2-2, with TRBD2 matching 7 bases. The germline CDR1 and CDR2 sequences are SGHNT and YYREEE (reference sequence). V was clipped by 3 bases and J by 5 bases; unmatched bases: 4. This CDR3 is 14 amino acids long. Here the CDR3 DNA reads TGTGCCAGCAGCTGGCTAGCGGTGACCGGGGAGCTGTTTTTT. Translation gives CASSWLAVTGELFF. Based on the CDR3 plus reference TRBV5-4 and TRBJ2-2, the full variable domain is ETGVTQSPTHLIKTRGQQVTLRCSSQSGHNTVSWYQQALGQGPQFIFQYYREEENGRGNFPPRFSGLQFPNYSSELNVNALELDDSALYLCASSWLAVTGELFFGEGSRLTVL.

The sample holds one count of this clone. The chain links TRBV2 to TRBJ1-1; D gene unclear. The ends were cut back, 2 bases at V and 3 bases at J, with 22 bases in the middle. Germline CDR1 and CDR2: SNHLY and FYNNEI. This CDR3 is 18 amino acids long. The CDR3: CASSETVIPSPGYTEAFF. The CDR3 DNA follows: TGTGCCAGCAGTGAAACAGTTATACCTTCCCCGGGATACACTGAAGCTTTCTTT. The complete variable domain, with remaining parts taken from reference TRBV2 and TRBJ1-1, reads EPEVTQTPSHQVTQMGQEVILRCVPISNHLYFYWYRQILGQKVEFLVSFYNNEISEKSEIFDDQFSVERPDGSNFTLKIRSTKLEDSAMYFCASSETVIPSPGYTEAFFGQGTRLTVV.

The J gene is TRBJ1-2, the V gene TRBV5-4, with no clear D. The V gene lost 5 bases and the J gene lost 2 bases, with 13 bases spanning the gap. CDR3 size: 14 residues. The V gene's germline CDR1 is SGHNT and CDR2 YYREEE (reference sequence). CDR3: CASSSRAGNYGYTF. In DNA, the CDR3 is TGTGCCAGCAGTTCTCGTGCAGGAAACTATGGCTACACCTTC.

The rearrangement joins TRBV6-5 to TRBJ1-4; 8 bases are a match to TRBD1. Trimming cost V 6 bases and J 10 bases; bases outside gene matches: 7. The germline CDR1 and CDR2 sequences are MNHEY and SVGAGI. CDR3 length: 13 amino acids. The CDR3 region is CASSGTGVRKLFF. CDR3 DNA: TGTGCCAGCAGCGGGACAGGCGTAAGAAAACTGTTTTTT.

This clone was seen only once. V usage is TRBV28 and J usage is TRBJ2-2, with D perhaps matching TRBD1 (5 bases). V was shortened by 5 bases and J by 5 bases, with 15 bases between the two germline ends. The CDR3 contains 15 residues. The germline V gene encodes CDR1 MDHEN and CDR2 SYDVKM. CDR3: CASSPQGFLTGELFF. The CDR3 bases are TGTGCCAGCAGTCCCCAGGGATTTCTTACCGGGGAGCTGTTTTTT. The full variable domain, in which reference TRBV28 and TRBJ2-2 provide the parts outside the CDR3, is DVKVTQSSRYLVKRTGEKVFLECVQDMDHENMFWYRQDPGLGLRLIYFSYDVKMKEKGDIPEGYSVSREKKERFSLILESASTNQTSMYLCASSPQGFLTGELFFGEGSRLTVL.